This TCR beta chain was captured in a study of Ad26.COV2.S vaccination and SARS-CoV-2 variants. Overall study context: Doses of Ad26.COV2.S were injected into muscle once or twice, 56 days apart. Overall study findings and caveats: Following vaccination, spike-specific CD8+ and CD4+ T cell responses reportedly exhibited substantial breadth. Placebo recipients and vaccine recipients were similar in non-spike TCR breadth.

Profiled with immunoSEQ multiplex PCR; TCRdb holds only in-frame clones, not every one. The sample contains about 400,000 clones, roughly 90% of which appear only once. Looked up from germline, CDR1 is SGHTA and CDR2 is FQGNSA. With 5 bases clipped from V and 2 bases from J, the junction kept 9 bases outside the gene matches. This CDR3 is 16 amino acids long. Treatment denoted: over 15 received Ad26.COV2.S at low or high dose, single or two shots; 5 received placebo; per-sample allocation not given. Vaccine and placebo recipients were sampled on day 63 after the first injection. The shot given was an Ad26 vector that makes Wuhan-strain SARS-CoV-2 spike. As concerns this clone: The antigen remains unidentified.

The clonotype was recovered from a person aged 18 to 59 who received the Ad26.COV2.S COVID-19 vaccine or a placebo. The specimen comprised peripheral blood, sampled in a trial of Ad26.COV2.S vaccine versus placebo. V usage is TRBV7-2 and J usage is TRBJ2-3; 8 bases are a match to TRBD2. The CDR3 here is CASSPRGRQITDTQYF. The DNA of the CDR3 is TGTGCCAGCAGCCCACGCGGGAGGCAAATCACAGATACGCAGTATTTT.